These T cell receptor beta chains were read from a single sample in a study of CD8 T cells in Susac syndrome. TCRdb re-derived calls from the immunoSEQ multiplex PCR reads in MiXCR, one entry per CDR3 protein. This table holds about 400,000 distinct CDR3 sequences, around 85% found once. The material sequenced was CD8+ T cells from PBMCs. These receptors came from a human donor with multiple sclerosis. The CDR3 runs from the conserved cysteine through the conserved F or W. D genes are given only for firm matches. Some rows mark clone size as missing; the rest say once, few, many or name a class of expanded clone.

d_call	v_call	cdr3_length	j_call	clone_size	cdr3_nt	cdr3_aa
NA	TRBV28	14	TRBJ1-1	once	TGTGCCAGCAGTTCTCTTGAGCGAAACACTGAAGCTTTCTTT	CASSSLERNTEAFF
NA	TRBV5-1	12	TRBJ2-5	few	TGTGCCAGCAGCTTTACACAAGAGACCCAGTACTTC	CASSFTQETQYF
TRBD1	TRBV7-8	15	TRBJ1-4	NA	TGTGCCAGCAGCTCTCGGACAGGCTATAATGAAAAACTGTTTTTT	CASSSRTGYNEKLFF
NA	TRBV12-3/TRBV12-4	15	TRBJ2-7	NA	TGTGCCAGCAGTTTACGCCGGGGAGACCACTACGAGCAGTACTTC	CASSLRRGDHYEQYF
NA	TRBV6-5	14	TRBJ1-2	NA	TGTGCCAGCAGTTACTCGTCAGAGTCCTATGGCTACACCTTC	CASSYSSESYGYTF
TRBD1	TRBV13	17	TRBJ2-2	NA	TGTGCCAGCAGCTACCCCCTGGACAGGGCGGACACCGGGGAGCTGTTTTTT	CASSYPLDRADTGELFF
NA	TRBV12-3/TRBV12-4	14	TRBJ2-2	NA	TGTGCCAGCAGTTCAGACAGCAGCACCGGGGAGCTGTTTTTT	CASSSDSSTGELFF
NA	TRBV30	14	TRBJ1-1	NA	TGTGCCTGGAGCCCACAAACCTATGGCACTGAAGCTTTCTTT	CAWSPQTYGTEAFF
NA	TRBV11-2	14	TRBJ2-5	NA	TGTGCCAGCAGCTTAGAGCTGGATCAAGAGACCCAGTACTTC	CASSLELDQETQYF
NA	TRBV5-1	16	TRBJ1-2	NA	TGCGCCAGCAGCCCGGGAACGAGGGGACCGAACGGGGGCTACACCTTC	CASSPGTRGPNGGYTF
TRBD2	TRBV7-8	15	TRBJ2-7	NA	TGTGCCAGCAGCTTAATACACGGGGGGGGCTACGAGCAGTACTTC	CASSLIHGGGYEQYF
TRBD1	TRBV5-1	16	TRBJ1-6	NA	TGCGCCAGCAGCTGGACAGGGAGCTCCTATAATTCACCCCTCCACTTT	CASSWTGSSYNSPLHF
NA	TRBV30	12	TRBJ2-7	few	TGTGCCTGGAGTGTAGGCGGCTACGAGCAGTACTTC	CAWSVGGYEQYF
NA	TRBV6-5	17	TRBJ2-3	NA	TGTGCCAGCAGTTACTCCTGGGCGGCTGATAGCACAGATACGCAGTATTTT	CASSYSWAADSTDTQYF
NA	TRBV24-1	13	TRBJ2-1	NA	TGTGCCACCAGTGCCGGTGGGGGCAATGAGCAGTTCTTC	CATSAGGGNEQFF